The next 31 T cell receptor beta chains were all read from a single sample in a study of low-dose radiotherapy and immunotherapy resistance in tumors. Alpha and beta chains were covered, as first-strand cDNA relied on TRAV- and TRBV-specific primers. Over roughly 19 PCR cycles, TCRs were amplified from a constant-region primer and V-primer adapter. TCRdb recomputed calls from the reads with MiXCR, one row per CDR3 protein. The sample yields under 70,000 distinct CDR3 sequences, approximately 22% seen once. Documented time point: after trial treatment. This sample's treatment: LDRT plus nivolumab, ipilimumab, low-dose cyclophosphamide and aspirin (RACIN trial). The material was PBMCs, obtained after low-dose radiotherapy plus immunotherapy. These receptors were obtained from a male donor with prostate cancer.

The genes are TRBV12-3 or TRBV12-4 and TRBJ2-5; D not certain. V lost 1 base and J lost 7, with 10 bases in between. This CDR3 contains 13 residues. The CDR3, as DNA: TGTGCCAGCAGTTTAGGGAGTTCAGGGACCCAGTACTTC. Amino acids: CASSLGSSGTQYF.

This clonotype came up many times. The CDR3 coding sequence is TGTGCCAGCAGCGCGGAGGCAGAAACCTACAATGAGCAGTTCTTC. Translation gives CASSAEAETYNEQFF. The V gene is TRBV5-5, the J gene TRBJ2-1; D is possibly TRBD2 (5 bases). CDR3 size: 15 residues. The germline CDR1 and CDR2 sequences are SGHKS and YYEKEE (reference sequence). V lost 4 bases and J 2 bases, leaving 13 bases between the germline ends.

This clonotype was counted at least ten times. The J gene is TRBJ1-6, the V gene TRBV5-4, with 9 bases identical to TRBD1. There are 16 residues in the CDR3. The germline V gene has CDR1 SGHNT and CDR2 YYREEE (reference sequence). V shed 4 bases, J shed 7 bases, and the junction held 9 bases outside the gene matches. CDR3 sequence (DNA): TGTGCCAGCAGCGCACCGGGACAGGGTGAAAATTCACCCCTCCACTTT. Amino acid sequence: CASSAPGQGENSPLHF.

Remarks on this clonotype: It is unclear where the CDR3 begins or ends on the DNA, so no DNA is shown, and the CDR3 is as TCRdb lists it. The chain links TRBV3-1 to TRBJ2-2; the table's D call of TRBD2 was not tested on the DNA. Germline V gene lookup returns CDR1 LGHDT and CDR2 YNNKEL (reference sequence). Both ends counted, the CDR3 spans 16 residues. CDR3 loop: CASSLTSGGLAGSCFF.

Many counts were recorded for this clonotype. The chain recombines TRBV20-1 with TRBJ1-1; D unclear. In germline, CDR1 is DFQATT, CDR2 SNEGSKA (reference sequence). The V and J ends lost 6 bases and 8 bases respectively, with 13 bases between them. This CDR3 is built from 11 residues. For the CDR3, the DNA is TGCAGTGCCGCACCCTCGCCAGAAGCTTTCTTT. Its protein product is CSAAPSPEAFF.

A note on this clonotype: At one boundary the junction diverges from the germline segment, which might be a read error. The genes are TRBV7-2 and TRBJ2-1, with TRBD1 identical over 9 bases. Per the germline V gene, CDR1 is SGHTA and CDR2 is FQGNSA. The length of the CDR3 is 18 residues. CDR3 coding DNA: TGTGCCAGCAGCCTCTCCGGACAGGGGCTTAACACCTACAGTGAGCAGTTCTTC. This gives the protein CASSLSGQGLNTYSEQFF.

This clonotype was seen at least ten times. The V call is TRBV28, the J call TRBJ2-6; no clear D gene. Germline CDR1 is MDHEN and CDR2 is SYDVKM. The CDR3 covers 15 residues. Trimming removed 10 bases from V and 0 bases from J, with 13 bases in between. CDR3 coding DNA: TGTGCCACCGGACCGTTAGTCTCTGGGGCCAACGTCCTGACTTTC. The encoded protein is CATGPLVSGANVLTF.

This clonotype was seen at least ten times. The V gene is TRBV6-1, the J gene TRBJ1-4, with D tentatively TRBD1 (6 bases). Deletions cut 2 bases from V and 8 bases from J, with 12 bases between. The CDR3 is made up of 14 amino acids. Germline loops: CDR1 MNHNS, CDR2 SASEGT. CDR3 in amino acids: CASSELQGYEKLFF. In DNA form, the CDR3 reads TGTGCCAGCAGTGAATTACAGGGCTACGAAAAACTGTTTTTT.

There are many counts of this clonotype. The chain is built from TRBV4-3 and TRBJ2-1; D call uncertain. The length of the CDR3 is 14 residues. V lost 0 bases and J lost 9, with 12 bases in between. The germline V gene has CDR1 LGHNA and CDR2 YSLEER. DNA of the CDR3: TGCGCCAGCAGCCAAGACAGAGAGGCTAGTGAGCAGTTCTTC. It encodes CASSQDREASEQFF.

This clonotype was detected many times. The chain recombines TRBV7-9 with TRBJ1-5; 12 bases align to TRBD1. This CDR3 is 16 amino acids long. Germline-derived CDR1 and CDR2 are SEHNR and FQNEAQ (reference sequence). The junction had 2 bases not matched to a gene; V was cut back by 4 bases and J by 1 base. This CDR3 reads CASSWGTGGSNQPQHF. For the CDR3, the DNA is TGTGCCAGCAGCTGGGGGACAGGGGGCAGCAATCAGCCCCAGCATTTT. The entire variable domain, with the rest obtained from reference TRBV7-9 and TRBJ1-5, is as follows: DTGVSQNPRHKITKRGQNVTFRCDPISEHNRLYWYRQTLGQGPEFLTYFQNEAQLEKSRLLSDRFSAERPKGSFSTLEIQRTEQGDSAMYLCASSWGTGGSNQPQHFGDGTRLSIL.

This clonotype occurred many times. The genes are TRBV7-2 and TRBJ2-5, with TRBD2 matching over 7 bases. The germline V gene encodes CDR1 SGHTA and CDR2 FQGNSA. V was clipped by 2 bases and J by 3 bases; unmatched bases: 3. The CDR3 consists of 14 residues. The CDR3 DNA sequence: TGTGCCAGCAGCTTATCGCTAGCGGAAGAGACCCAGTACTTC. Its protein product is CASSLSLAEETQYF.

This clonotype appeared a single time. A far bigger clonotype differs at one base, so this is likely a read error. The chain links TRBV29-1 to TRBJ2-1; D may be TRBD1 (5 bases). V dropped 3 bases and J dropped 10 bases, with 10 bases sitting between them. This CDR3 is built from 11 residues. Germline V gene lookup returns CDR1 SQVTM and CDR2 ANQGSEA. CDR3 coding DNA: TGCAGCGTTGATGGGGCCCACGAGCAGTTCTTC. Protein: CSVDGAHEQFF.

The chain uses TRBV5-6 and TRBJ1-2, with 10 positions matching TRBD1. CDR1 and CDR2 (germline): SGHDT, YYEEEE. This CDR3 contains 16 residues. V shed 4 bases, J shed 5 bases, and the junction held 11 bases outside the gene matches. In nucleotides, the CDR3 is TGTGCCAGCAGCCCGAGAAGACAGGGGGCTCTGTATGGCTACACCTTC. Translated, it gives CASSPRRQGALYGYTF.

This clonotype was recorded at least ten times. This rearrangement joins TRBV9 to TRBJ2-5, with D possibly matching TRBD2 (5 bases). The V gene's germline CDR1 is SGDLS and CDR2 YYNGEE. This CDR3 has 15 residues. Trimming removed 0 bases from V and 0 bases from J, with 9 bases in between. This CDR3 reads CASSVVGADQETQYF. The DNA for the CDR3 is TGTGCCAGCAGCGTAGTTGGAGCGGACCAAGAGACCCAGTACTTC.

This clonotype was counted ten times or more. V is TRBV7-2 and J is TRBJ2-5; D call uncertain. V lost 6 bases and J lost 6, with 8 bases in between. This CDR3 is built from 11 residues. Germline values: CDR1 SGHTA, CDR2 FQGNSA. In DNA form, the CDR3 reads TGTGCCAGCAGAACGTCGAAGACCCAGTACTTC. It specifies CASRTSKTQYF.

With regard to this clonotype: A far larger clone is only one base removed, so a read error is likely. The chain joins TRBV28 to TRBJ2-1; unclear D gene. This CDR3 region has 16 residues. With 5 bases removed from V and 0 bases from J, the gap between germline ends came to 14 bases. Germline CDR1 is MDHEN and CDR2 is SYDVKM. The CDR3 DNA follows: TGTGCCAGCAGTGAGTTGGACGGTAGCTCCTACAATGAGCAGTTCTTC. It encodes CASSELDGSSYNEQFF.

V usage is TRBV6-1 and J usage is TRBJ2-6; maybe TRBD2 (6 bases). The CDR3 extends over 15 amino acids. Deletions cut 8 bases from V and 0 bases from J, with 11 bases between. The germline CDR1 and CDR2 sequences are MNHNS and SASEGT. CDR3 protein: CASGGITSGANVLTF. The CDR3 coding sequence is TGTGCCAGCGGAGGGATAACCTCTGGGGCCAACGTCCTGACTTTC.

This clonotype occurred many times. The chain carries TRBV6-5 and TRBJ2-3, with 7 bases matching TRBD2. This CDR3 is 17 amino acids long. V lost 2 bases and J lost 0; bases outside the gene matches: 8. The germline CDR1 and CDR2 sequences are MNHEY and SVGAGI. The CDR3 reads CASSYLSSGASTDTQYF. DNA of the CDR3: TGTGCCAGCAGTTACCTGTCTAGCGGAGCTAGCACAGATACGCAGTATTTT.

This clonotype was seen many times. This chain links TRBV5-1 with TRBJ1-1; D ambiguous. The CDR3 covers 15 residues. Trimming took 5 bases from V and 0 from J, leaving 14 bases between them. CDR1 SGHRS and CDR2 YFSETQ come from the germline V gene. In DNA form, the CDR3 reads TGCGCCAGCAGTCTCTCAGCTACGATGAACACTGAAGCTTTCTTT. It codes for CASSLSATMNTEAFF.

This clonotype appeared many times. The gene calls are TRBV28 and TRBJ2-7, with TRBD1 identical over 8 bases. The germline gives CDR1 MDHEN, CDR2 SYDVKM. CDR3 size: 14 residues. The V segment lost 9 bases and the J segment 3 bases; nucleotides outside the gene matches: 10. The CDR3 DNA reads TGTGCCAGTCGGGAACAGGGGGTCAGCTACGAGCAGTACTTC. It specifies CASREQGVSYEQYF.

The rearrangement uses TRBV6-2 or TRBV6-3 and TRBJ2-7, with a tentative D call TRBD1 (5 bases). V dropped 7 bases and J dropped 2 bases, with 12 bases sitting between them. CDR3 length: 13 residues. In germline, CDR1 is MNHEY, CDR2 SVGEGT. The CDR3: CASKGNPTYEQYF. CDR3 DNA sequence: TGTGCCAGCAAGGGGAACCCTACCTACGAGCAGTACTTC.

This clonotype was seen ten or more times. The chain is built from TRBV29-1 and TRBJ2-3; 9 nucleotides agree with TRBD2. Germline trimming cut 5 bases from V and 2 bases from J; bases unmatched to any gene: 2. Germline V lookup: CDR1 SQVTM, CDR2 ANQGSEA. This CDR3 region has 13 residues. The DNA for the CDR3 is TGCAGCGTTAGCGGGAGGAACACAGATACGCAGTATTTT. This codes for CSVSGRNTDTQYF.

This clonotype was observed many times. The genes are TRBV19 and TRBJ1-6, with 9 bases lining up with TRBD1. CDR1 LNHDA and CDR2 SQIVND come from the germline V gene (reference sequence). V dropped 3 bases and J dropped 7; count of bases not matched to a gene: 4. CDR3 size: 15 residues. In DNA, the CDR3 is TGTGCCAGTAGTATGCGACAGGGGGACAATTCACCCCTCCACTTT. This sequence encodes CASSMRQGDNSPLHF. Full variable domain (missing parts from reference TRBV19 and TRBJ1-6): DGGITQSPKYLFRKEGQNVTLSCEQNLNHDAMYWYRQDPGQGLRLIYYSQIVNDFQKGDIAEGYSVSREKKESFPLTVTSAQKNPTAFYLCASSMRQGDNSPLHFGNGTRLTVT.

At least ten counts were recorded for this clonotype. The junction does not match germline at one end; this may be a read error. The CDR3 nucleotides are TGTGCCAGCACCGACTTACAAACGAACACCGGGGAGCTGTTTTTT. Translated: CASTDLQTNTGELFF. V usage is TRBV5-1 and J usage is TRBJ2-2; D not certain. CDR1 SGHRS and CDR2 YFSETQ come from the germline V gene. This CDR3 has 15 amino acids.

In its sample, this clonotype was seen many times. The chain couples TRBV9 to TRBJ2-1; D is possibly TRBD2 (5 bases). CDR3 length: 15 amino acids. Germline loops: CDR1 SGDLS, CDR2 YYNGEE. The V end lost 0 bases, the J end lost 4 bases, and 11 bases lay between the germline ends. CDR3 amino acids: CASSVEEVGYNEQFF. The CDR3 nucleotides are TGTGCCAGCAGCGTAGAGGAGGTGGGGTACAATGAGCAGTTCTTC.

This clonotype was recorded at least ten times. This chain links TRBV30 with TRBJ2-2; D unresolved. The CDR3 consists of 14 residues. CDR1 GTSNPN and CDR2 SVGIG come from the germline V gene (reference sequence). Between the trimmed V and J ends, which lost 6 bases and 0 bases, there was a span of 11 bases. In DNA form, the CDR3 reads TGTGCCTGCCGAAGAAATTCGAACACCGGGGAGCTGTTTTTT. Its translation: CACRRNSNTGELFF.

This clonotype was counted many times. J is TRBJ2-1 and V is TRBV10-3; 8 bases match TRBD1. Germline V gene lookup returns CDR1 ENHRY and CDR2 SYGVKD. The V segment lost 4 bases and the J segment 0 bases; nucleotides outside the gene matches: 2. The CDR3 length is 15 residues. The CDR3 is CAISGDRGSYNEQFF. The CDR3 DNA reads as TGTGCCATCAGTGGTGACAGGGGCTCCTACAATGAGCAGTTCTTC.

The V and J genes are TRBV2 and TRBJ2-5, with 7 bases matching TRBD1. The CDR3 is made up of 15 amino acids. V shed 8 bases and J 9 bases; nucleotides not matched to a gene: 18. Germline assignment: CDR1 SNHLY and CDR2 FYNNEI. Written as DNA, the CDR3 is TGTGCCAGCTTCCCCTACGAGAACAGGGGAAGGTCCCAGTACTTC. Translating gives CASFPYENRGRSQYF.

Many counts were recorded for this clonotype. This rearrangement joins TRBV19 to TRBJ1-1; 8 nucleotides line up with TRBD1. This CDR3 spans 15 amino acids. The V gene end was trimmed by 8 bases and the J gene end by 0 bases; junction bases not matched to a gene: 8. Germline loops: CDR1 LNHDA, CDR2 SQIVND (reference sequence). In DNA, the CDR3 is TGTGCCAGTCGAACAGGGGGAGGGTTGAACACTGAAGCTTTCTTT. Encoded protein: CASRTGGGLNTEAFF.

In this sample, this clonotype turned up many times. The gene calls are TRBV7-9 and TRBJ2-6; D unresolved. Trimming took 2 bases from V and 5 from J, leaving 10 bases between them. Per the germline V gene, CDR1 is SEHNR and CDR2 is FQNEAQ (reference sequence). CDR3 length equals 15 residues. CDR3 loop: CASSLTQIRANVLTF. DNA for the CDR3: TGTGCCAGCAGCTTAACCCAGATACGGGCCAACGTCCTGACTTTC. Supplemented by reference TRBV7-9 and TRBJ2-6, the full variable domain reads DTGVSQNPRHKITKRGQNVTFRCDPISEHNRLYWYRQTLGQGPEFLTYFQNEAQLEKSRLLSDRFSAERPKGSFSTLEIQRTEQGDSAMYLCASSLTQIRANVLTFGAGSRLTVL.

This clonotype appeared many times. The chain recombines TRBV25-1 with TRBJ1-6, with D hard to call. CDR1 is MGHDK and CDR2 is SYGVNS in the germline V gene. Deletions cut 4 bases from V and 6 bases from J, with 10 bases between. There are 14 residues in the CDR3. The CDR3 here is CASSAWQLNSPLHF. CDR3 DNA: TGTGCCAGCAGTGCGTGGCAGCTTAATTCACCCCTCCACTTT.